A selection of T cell receptor beta chains follows, all from one sample in a study of T cells after yellow fever vaccination. TCRdb independently ran MiXCR on the 5' RACE reads; one entry per CDR3 protein. The sample lists tens of thousands of distinct CDR3 sequences; approximately 7.7% were seen once. The specimen comprised CD8+ T cells sorted from PBMCs, sampled around 5 days after the first yellow fever vaccination. Receptors originate from a man between 18 and 35 years old who received the YFV17D yellow fever vaccine. Each CDR3 is given with its conserved first and last residue. Fields, in order: clone size, V gene, D gene, J gene, CDR3 protein, CDR3 DNA. D genes are given only for firm matches. Some rows mark clone size as missing; the rest say once, few, many or name a class of expanded clone.

clone_size: many
v_call: TRBV28
d_call: -
j_call: TRBJ2-1
cdr3_aa: CASSPRSDEQFF
cdr3_nt: TGTGCCAGCAGCCCGCGTTCAGATGAGCAGTTCTTC

clone_size: -
v_call: TRBV19
d_call: TRBD1
j_call: TRBJ2-7
cdr3_aa: CASGTGANEQYF
cdr3_nt: TGTGCCAGCGGGACAGGGGCCAACGAGCAGTACTTC

clone_size: few
v_call: TRBV7-7
d_call: -
j_call: TRBJ2-3
cdr3_aa: CASSLHPGSLPDTQYF
cdr3_nt: TGTGCTAGCAGCTTGCATCCGGGGAGTTTGCCAGATACGCAGTATTTT

clone_size: few
v_call: TRBV6-5
d_call: -
j_call: TRBJ1-4
cdr3_aa: CASSQPDEKLFF
cdr3_nt: TGTGCCAGCAGTCAACCAGACGAAAAACTGTTTTTT

clone_size: -
v_call: TRBV12-3/TRBV12-4
d_call: TRBD2
j_call: TRBJ2-3
cdr3_aa: CASSSGLAPSTDTQYF
cdr3_nt: TGTGCCAGCAGCTCGGGACTAGCGCCTAGCACAGATACGCAGTATTTT

clone_size: -
v_call: TRBV6-1
d_call: -
j_call: TRBJ2-3
cdr3_aa: CASRLWQGEDTQYF
cdr3_nt: TGTGCCAGCAGGCTATGGCAAGGGGAAGATACGCAGTATTTT

clone_size: many
v_call: TRBV4-3
d_call: TRBD1
j_call: TRBJ2-3
cdr3_aa: CASSQDWTGPPDTQYF
cdr3_nt: TGCGCCAGCAGCCAAGACTGGACAGGACCCCCAGATACGCAGTATTTT

clone_size: few
v_call: TRBV7-2
d_call: -
j_call: TRBJ2-1
cdr3_aa: CASSPGILAEQFF
cdr3_nt: TGTGCCAGCAGCCCAGGCATATTGGCTGAGCAGTTCTTC

clone_size: many
v_call: TRBV12-3/TRBV12-4
d_call: -
j_call: TRBJ2-3
cdr3_aa: CASRSTGLGTDTQYF
cdr3_nt: TGTGCCAGCAGGTCTACAGGGTTGGGCACAGATACGCAGTATTTT

clone_size: many
v_call: TRBV5-1
d_call: -
j_call: TRBJ2-2
cdr3_aa: CASSFPSGPGELFF
cdr3_nt: TGCGCCAGCAGCTTCCCCTCAGGTCCCGGGGAGCTGTTTTTT

clone_size: few
v_call: TRBV7-6
d_call: TRBD2
j_call: TRBJ2-3
cdr3_aa: CASSLGEGTSGTDTQYF
cdr3_nt: TGTGCCAGCAGCTTAGGTGAGGGGACTAGCGGAACAGATACGCAGTATTTT